This T cell receptor (beta chain) emerged from a study of T cells in localized non-small cell lung cancer. Overall study results and limits: Uninvolved adjacent lung showed peak T cell clonality, exceeding tumor. Sequencing, confined to only one tumor region, leaves heterogeneity possible. A median of roughly 52 of the top 100 tumor clones appeared in adjacent lung, which was paired and uninvolved.

TCRdb's table, derived via immunoSEQ multiplex PCR, lists solely in-frame clones and lacks some. Of 25,000 to 30,000 clones in the sample, around 90% were seen once. Points on this clone: No antigen is known for it.

This CDR3 comprises 15 residues. V shed 5 bases and J shed 0 bases, with 11 bases lying between them. Germline-derived CDR1 and CDR2 are MNHEY and SVGAGI. The sample in question was peripheral blood, obtained before any cancer treatment. This chain links TRBV6-5 with TRBJ2-1; D is unclear. The sequence was obtained from a woman between 18 and 50 years old with stage I lung adenocarcinoma. CDR3 nucleotide sequence: TGTGCCAGCAGTCCCGAGTATTACTCCTACAATGAGCAGTTCTTC. The encoded protein is CASSPEYYSYNEQFF.